The T cell receptor (beta chain) described here comes from a study of T cell responses to AZD1222 COVID-19 vaccine. General study findings and limits: Donor demographics were predominantly white British with a female majority; clonal diversity may be underestimated. Of the AZD1222 recipients, only 5 or 6 were seropositive at baseline. The study sampled repertoires only after the peak T cell response.

Whether given at about 4 or about 12 weeks, second doses were pooled. The CDR3 is 15 amino acids. In germline, CDR1 is SGHRS, CDR2 YFSETQ. V was trimmed by 4 bases and J by 4 bases, leaving 17 bases between them. Notes on this clone: The antigen remains unidentified.

This table comes from immunoSEQ multiplex PCR, and its TCRdb copy is limited to in-frame clones, with some not included. Among approximately 120,000 clones listed, more than 80% were seen once. The TCR comes from an adult who received the AZD1222 COVID-19 vaccine. The J gene is TRBJ1-2, the V gene TRBV5-1, with unresolved D. The input for sequencing was peripheral blood, taken 28 days after the second AZD1222 dose. The chain's CDR3 is CASSPGPVEGYGYTF. CDR3 DNA: TGCGCCAGCAGCCCCGGCCCCGTAGAGGGCTATGGCTACACCTTC.